The rows below give T cell receptor beta chains drawn from one sample of a study of cytomegalovirus exposure and HLA in healthy donors. Sequencing used immunoSEQ multiplex PCR; TCRdb keeps in-frame clones, though not all of them. The data contain under 95,000 clones, approximately 93% of them singletons. The sequenced sample was PBMCs. The receptors come from a woman aged 18-29 years in good health and CMV-seronegative. Both conserved end residues are part of each CDR3. A D gene is named only where the DNA matches it firmly. Expanded clones are given a class, and other clones once, few, many or no size at all.

D	V	J	size	DNA	CDR3
NA	TRBV2	TRBJ1-3	NA	TGTGCCAGCAAGGCAGCGCTCTCTGGAAACACCATATATTTT	CASKAALSGNTIYF
NA	TRBV6-6	TRBJ1-2	NA	TGTGCCAGCAGCCCTCCTGAGCAGGTCTATGGCTACACCTTC	CASSPPEQVYGYTF
TRBD2	TRBV6-4	TRBJ2-3	NA	TGTGCCAGCAGTGAGACTAGCGGGGGCACAGATACGCAGTATTTT	CASSETSGGTDTQYF
NA	TRBV7-3	TRBJ2-7	NA	TGTGCCAGCAGCCAGGACAGAAACTACGAGCAGTACTTC	CASSQDRNYEQYF
TRBD2	TRBV10-3	TRBJ2-3	NA	TGTGCCATCAGTGCCGGAGGGACTACTTTCGATACGCAGTATTTT	CAISAGGTTFDTQYF
NA	TRBV5-1	TRBJ2-1	NA	TGCGCCAGCAGCTTAGATACTGGCTCCTACAATGAGCAGTTCTTC	CASSLDTGSYNEQFF
TRBD1	TRBV6-5	TRBJ2-2	NA	TGTGCCAGCAGTTACTCGGACAGGGGAGACACCGGGGAGCTGTTTTTT	CASSYSDRGDTGELFF
TRBD1	TRBV2	TRBJ1-1	once	TGTGCCAGCGCGGGACAGGCGAACACTGAAGCTTTCTTT	CASAGQANTEAFF
NA	TRBV28	TRBJ1-2	NA	TGTGCCAGCAGTTTAGAATGGGTACAGGGAGGGGATGGCTACACCTTC	CASSLEWVQGGDGYTF
NA	TRBV4-1	TRBJ2-5	NA	TGCGCCAGCAGCCAAAACATCCAGGAGACCCAGTACTTC	CASSQNIQETQYF
NA	TRBV28	TRBJ2-1	NA	TGTGCCAGCAGTTTAAACTTACTGTCCTCTGAGCAGTTCTTC	CASSLNLLSSEQFF
NA	TRBV5-4	TRBJ1-1	NA	TGTGCCAGCAGCCGAGGGGGAGAGAACACTGAAGCTTTCTTT	CASSRGGENTEAFF
TRBD1	TRBV7-8	TRBJ1-6	NA	TGTGCCAGCAGCCGTGGACAGGAGAGCTCCTATAATTCACCCCTCCACTTT	CASSRGQESSYNSPLHF
NA	TRBV4-2	TRBJ2-7	NA	TGTGCCAGCAGCCAGGAAAGCGGCAGCTCCTACGAGCAGTACTTC	CASSQESGSSYEQYF
NA	TRBV28	TRBJ1-1	NA	TGTGCCAGCAGTATCCCTTCGGGAGGGATGCCTGAAGCTTTCTTT	CASSIPSGGMPEAFF
TRBD2	TRBV29-1	TRBJ2-2	once	TGCAGCGTTGAAGAGTCACAGAGCGGGAGAAGGAACACCGGGGAGCTGTTTTTT	CSVEESQSGRRNTGELFF
NA	TRBV14	TRBJ1-1	once	TGTGCCAGCAGCCAAGTCCACAGCACTGAAGCTTTCTTT	CASSQVHSTEAFF
NA	TRBV18	TRBJ1-1	NA	TGTGCCAGCTCACCGGGACAAATCATGAACACTGAAGCTTTCTTT	CASSPGQIMNTEAFF
TRBD1	TRBV10-3	TRBJ1-4	once	TGTGCCATCAGTGCCGGACAGGGTGAAAAACTGTTTTTT	CAISAGQGEKLFF
TRBD2	TRBV5-6	TRBJ2-7	once	TGTGCCAGCAGCCAACTCCTAGCGGTACATAGCTACGAGCAGTACTTC	CASSQLLAVHSYEQYF
NA	TRBV27	TRBJ2-7	NA	TGTGCCAGCAGTTTGCGAGACAGTTCGTCAGAGCAGTACTTC	CASSLRDSSSEQYF
TRBD1	TRBV27	TRBJ2-3	once	TGTGCCAGCAGGACTCGGACAGGGGATCCCACAGATACGCAGTATTTT	CASRTRTGDPTDTQYF
TRBD1	TRBV19	TRBJ2-1	NA	TGTGCCAGTAGTATAGGTGGGACAGGGCAAGATGAGCAGTTCTTC	CASSIGGTGQDEQFF
NA	TRBV5-4	TRBJ1-3	NA	TGTGCCAGCAGCCTAACCGGGAACAAGAGAAACACCATATATTTT	CASSLTGNKRNTIYF
TRBD1	TRBV7-8	TRBJ2-7	once	TGTGCCAGCAGCTCGGGACAGGGGTTACACGAGCAGTACTTC	CASSSGQGLHEQYF
NA	TRBV5-1	TRBJ1-4	NA	TGCGCCAGCAGCTTGGCTGCAGGGTCTAATGAAAAACTGTTTTTT	CASSLAAGSNEKLFF
TRBD1	TRBV6-5	TRBJ1-5	NA	TGTGCCAGCAGTCGACAGGGGGATCAGCCCCAGCATTTT	CASSRQGDQPQHF